The 16 T cell receptor beta chains presented below share a single source sample, sequenced in a study of blood T cell repertoires in COVID-19. The repertoire was sequenced with immunoSEQ multiplex PCR; TCRdb's copy has only in-frame clones and lacks some. The table has a few hundred thousand clones, 80% to 90% seen once; the top ten hold 6.3%. Sequences were obtained from peripheral blood. These TCRs come from a woman aged 50 to 65 with COVID-19, enrolled during active disease.

V and J are TRBV6-2 or TRBV6-3 and TRBJ2-2; 11 bases are shared with TRBD2. V was pared by 5 bases and J by 0 bases, with 2 bases of the junction left unmatched. Germline V lookup: CDR1 MNHEY, CDR2 SVGEGT. The CDR3 length is 16 residues. CDR3 coding DNA: TGTGCCAGCAGTCGGACTAGCGGGTCGAACACCGGGGAGCTGTTTTTT. This sequence encodes CASSRTSGSNTGELFF.

CDR3 residues: CASSLGQGVDQPQHF. The CDR3, as DNA: TGTGCCAGCAGCCTCGGACAGGGCGTGGATCAGCCCCAGCATTTT. The chain links TRBV5-6 to TRBJ1-5; 8 bases fit TRBD1. V lost 4 bases, J lost 5 bases, and 8 bases stayed unmatched. This CDR3 contains 15 residues. Looked up from germline, CDR1 is SGHDT and CDR2 is YYEEEE.

This chain links TRBV7-2 with TRBJ2-7; 10 positions match TRBD1. CDR1 and CDR2 from the germline V gene are SGHTA and FQGNSA. CDR3 length: 15 residues. Trimming at V came to 5 bases and at J to 4 bases, leaving 8 bases not matched to a gene. The CDR3 protein is CASSTTGTGVYEQYF. CDR3 bases: TGTGCCAGCAGCACTACCGGGACAGGGGTTTACGAGCAGTACTTC.

The gene calls are TRBV6-4 and TRBJ2-1; D may be TRBD1 (5 bases). Per the germline V gene, CDR1 is MRHNA and CDR2 is SNTAGT. Trimming left V 7 bases short and J 0 bases short, with 10 bases between. CDR3 length: 14 residues. CDR3 coding DNA: TGTGCCAGCAAAACCGACAGCTCCTACAATGAGCAGTTCTTC. Amino acid sequence: CASKTDSSYNEQFF.

The chain has TRBV5-4 and TRBJ2-3; TRBD1 might be the D (6 bases). This CDR3 is built from 16 residues. Germline CDR1 reads SGHNT; CDR2 reads YYREEE (reference sequence). V lost 0 bases, J lost 5 bases, and 16 bases lay in between. The CDR3 loop is CASSLGGTRGKDTQYF. CDR3 bases: TGTGCCAGCAGCTTGGGGGGGACAAGAGGGAAAGATACGCAGTATTTT.

This sequence joins TRBV24-1 and TRBJ2-3; 10 nucleotides align to TRBD2. CDR1 is KGHDR and CDR2 is SFDVKD in the germline V gene. The CDR3 is 17 residues long. With V trimmed by 3 bases and J by 5 bases, 10 bases remained unmatched. Here the CDR3 reads CATSDELAGTSGDTQYF. The CDR3 DNA follows: TGTGCCACCAGTGATGAACTAGCGGGAACCTCCGGAGATACGCAGTATTTT.

This chain uses TRBV3-1 (or the pseudogene TRBV3-2) with TRBJ2-1, with D possibly matching TRBD2 (6 bases). The CDR3 runs to 17 residues. The V gene lost 0 bases and the J gene lost 7 bases, with 19 bases spanning the gap. CDR1 is LGHDT, CDR2 YNNKEL, per germline (reference sequence). The CDR3 coding sequence is TGTGCCAGCAGCCAAGAGGGCCTAGCGTTCGGAAGTAATGAGCAGTTCTTC. Translated: CASSQEGLAFGSNEQFF.

The rearrangement uses TRBV4-1 and TRBJ2-1, with a weak D call TRBD2 (7 bases). V was shortened by 2 bases and J by 3 bases, with 14 bases between the two germline ends. Germline CDR1 MGHRA, CDR2 YSYEKL. The CDR3 length is 16 residues. The CDR3 DNA is TGCGCCAGCAGCCAAACAGCGGGACAATACTACAATGAGCAGTTCTTC. Translating gives CASSQTAGQYYNEQFF.

V gene TRBV2 combines with J gene TRBJ2-4; 10 bases match TRBD1. The CDR3 contains 14 residues. Looked up from germline, CDR1 is SNHLY and CDR2 is FYNNEI. Germline trimming cut 6 bases from V and 8 bases from J; bases unmatched to any gene: 7. CDR3 region: CASSPDRGPDIQYF. DNA for the CDR3: TGTGCCAGCAGCCCCGACAGGGGGCCTGACATTCAGTACTTC.

The chain uses TRBV27 and TRBJ2-7; 9 nucleotides agree with TRBD1. The V gene end was trimmed by 7 bases and the J gene end by 0 bases; junction bases not matched to a gene: 4. Germline V gene data show CDR1 as MNHEY and CDR2 as SMNVEV (reference sequence). This CDR3 spans 14 amino acids. CDR3 DNA sequence: TGTGCCAGCATGGGACAGGGAAGCTCCTACGAGCAGTACTTC. This gives the protein CASMGQGSSYEQYF.

This clone was seen once. CDR3 sequence (DNA): TGTGCCAGCAGCGTAACTGGACACCCTAGCTCCTACAATGAGCAGTTCTTC. Translation gives CASSVTGHPSSYNEQFF. The chain employs TRBV9 and TRBJ2-1; D may be TRBD1 (5 bases). V was cut by 1 base and J by 0 bases, with 14 bases left in between. CDR3 size: 17 residues. Germline lookup yields CDR1 SGDLS and CDR2 YYNGEE.

The V gene is TRBV11-2, the J gene TRBJ2-5; TRBD2 aligns across 11 bases. The CDR3 spans 17 residues. The V gene's germline CDR1 is SGHAT and CDR2 FQNNGV. With V trimmed by 4 bases and J by 2 bases, 9 bases remained unmatched. Here the CDR3 reads CASSSRVSGRVQETQYF. The CDR3, as DNA: TGTGCCAGCAGCTCTAGGGTTAGCGGGAGGGTTCAAGAGACCCAGTACTTC. Full variable domain (remainder filled in from reference TRBV11-2 and TRBJ2-5): EAGVAQSPRYKIIEKRQSVAFWCNPISGHATLYWYQQILGQGPKLLIQFQNNGVVDDSQLPKDRFSAERLKGVDSTLKIQPAKLEDSAVYLCASSSRVSGRVQETQYFGPGTRLLVL.

The CDR3, as DNA: TGTGCCAGCAGTCCAGGGGGCGCGGTTTATGGCTACACCTTC. Protein product: CASSPGGAVYGYTF. The V gene is TRBV6-5, the J gene TRBJ1-2; 8 bases are a match to TRBD1. Germline CDR1 and CDR2: MNHEY and SVGAGI. The CDR3 consists of 14 residues. V was clipped by 5 bases and J by 5 bases; unmatched bases: 7.

CDR3: CASSHGSGRDYEQFF. The CDR3 DNA sequence: TGTGCCAGCAGCCATGGGAGCGGGAGGGATTATGAGCAGTTCTTC. The chain is built from TRBV6-6 and TRBJ2-1; 10 bases line up with TRBD2. The CDR3 has 15 residues. Germline V gene data show CDR1 as MNHNY and CDR2 as SVGAGI (reference sequence). After removal of 6 bases from V and 8 bases from J, the junction contained 10 bases not matched to a gene.

J is TRBJ2-7 and V is TRBV30; possibly TRBD1 for D (5 bases). V was clipped by 1 base and J by 0 bases, with 10 bases between them. The germline V gene has CDR1 GTSNPN and CDR2 SVGIG (reference sequence). CDR3 length: 14 residues. The CDR3 region has the DNA TGTGCCTGGAGTGGTACAGGATCCTCCTACGAGCAGTACTTC. As protein: CAWSGTGSSYEQYF.

The rearrangement joins TRBV5-4 to TRBJ1-3; 9 bases line up with TRBD1. The J segment lost 2 bases and the V segment lost 2 bases, leaving 11 bases of the junction unmatched. In germline, CDR1 is SGHNT, CDR2 YYREEE (reference sequence). The CDR3 loop spans 18 amino acids. The CDR3 DNA reads TGTGCCAGCAGCTTCCGTTTGATCACAGGGGGCCCTGGAAACACCATATATTTT. Its translation is CASSFRLITGGPGNTIYF.